Each of the 5 T cell receptor beta chains below was sequenced from the same sample in a study of cytomegalovirus exposure and HLA in healthy donors. Measured with immunoSEQ multiplex PCR; TCRdb has only the in-frame clones, and not every one. This table has about 98,000 clones, around 85% appearing once. What was sequenced was PBMCs. The receptors were gathered from a woman aged 30 to 39 in good health and CMV-seronegative.

Concerning this clone itself: The sample holds other DNA sequences that translate to the same CDR3. The J gene is TRBJ1-2, the V gene TRBV7-9, with TRBD1 as a possible D gene (6 bases). The CDR3 is made up of 12 amino acids. In germline, CDR1 is SEHNR, CDR2 FQNEAQ (reference sequence). V lost 3 bases, J lost 8 bases, and 10 bases lay in between. This CDR3 reads CASSFNRAGYTF. The DNA for the CDR3 is TGTGCCAGCAGCTTTAACAGGGCCGGCTACACCTTC.

The chain uses TRBV5-1 and TRBJ2-7; perhaps TRBD1 as D (5 bases). V was pared by 0 bases and J by 3 bases, with 10 bases between. Germline values: CDR1 SGHRS, CDR2 YFSETQ. CDR3 length: 14 residues. The chain's CDR3 is CASSLDAGYYEQYF. In DNA, the CDR3 is TGCGCCAGCAGCTTGGATGCAGGGTACTACGAGCAGTACTTC. Supplemented by reference TRBV5-1 and TRBJ2-7, the full variable domain reads KAGVTQTPRYLIKTRGQQVTLSCSPISGHRSVSWYQQTPGQGLQFLFEYFSETQRNKGNFPGRFSGRQFSNSRSEMNVSTLELGDSALYLCASSLDAGYYEQYFGPGTRLTVT.

This clone was observed a single time. The CDR3 DNA follows: TGTGCCAGCAGCTTAGGGACTAGTGACTACGAGCAGTACTTC. The encoded protein is CASSLGTSDYEQYF. The chain carries TRBV11-2 and TRBJ2-7; 7 bases align to TRBD2. The junction had 3 bases not matched to a gene; V was cut back by 1 base and J by 3 bases. Germline V gene data show CDR1 as SGHAT and CDR2 as FQNNGV. The CDR3 consists of 14 residues.

The rearrangement links TRBV28 to TRBJ2-1; weak D call: TRBD1 (5 bases). Germline values: CDR1 MDHEN, CDR2 SYDVKM. CDR3 size: 16 residues. The V and J ends lost 7 bases and 7 bases respectively, with 23 bases between them. This chain's CDR3 is CASKSTGATARNEQFF. Written as DNA, the CDR3 is TGTGCCAGCAAGTCGACTGGGGCGACAGCAAGGAATGAGCAGTTCTTC.

The genes are TRBV7-9 and TRBJ2-5, with D perhaps matching TRBD2 (6 bases). There are 14 residues in the CDR3. Between the trimmed V and J ends, which lost 7 bases and 2 bases, there was a span of 14 bases. Per the germline V gene, CDR1 is SEHNR and CDR2 is FQNEAQ (reference sequence). Here the CDR3 DNA reads TGTGCCAGCAACCCCGGCGGGATTCAAGAGACCCAGTACTTC. Translation gives CASNPGGIQETQYF.